The source of this TCR beta chain is a study of blood T cell repertoires in COVID-19. Across the study: Sites across the United States, Italy and Spain contributed samples from acute and convalescent COVID-19. Nucleic acid was either cDNA or gDNA, and it came from T cells, B-cell-depleted T cells, or PBMCs.

Original analysis: Reference gene primer amplification gave estimated nucleated cell counts. Method: immunoSEQ multiplex PCR; TCRdb's copy keeps in-frame clones and lacks some. D and trimming were read from the DNA, whereas the V and J calls and clone size are those reported in that table. The table lists 150,000 to 200,000 clones, roughly 80% of them singletons. The V end was cut by 0 bases, the J end by 0 bases, with 4 bases between. The CDR3 consists of 13 residues. Germline CDR1 SGHRS, CDR2 YFSETQ. The TCR was taken from an elderly woman with acute or convalescent COVID-19. The gene calls are TRBV5-1 and TRBJ2-7; D call uncertain. The sample was peripheral blood. CDR3 residues: CASSLDFSYEQYF. The CDR3 nucleotides read TGCGCCAGCAGCTTGGACTTCTCCTACGAGCAGTACTTC.